These T cell receptor beta chains were read from a single sample in a study of cytomegalovirus exposure and HLA in healthy donors. Using immunoSEQ multiplex PCR, the repertoire was profiled, and TCRdb retains in-frame clones only, with some absent. The sample lists 70,000 to 100,000 clones, 69% occurring once. What was sequenced was PBMCs. These TCRs come from a man aged 50-59 years in good health and CMV-seronegative. The CDR3 runs from the conserved cysteine through the conserved F or W. A D gene is named only where the DNA matches it firmly. Size is stated for part of the rows, as once, few or many counts, or as a class when the clone is expanded.

V gene	J gene	D gene	clone size	CDR3 DNA	CDR3 protein
TRBV7-2	TRBJ1-2	.	.	TGTGCCAGCAGCTTATTATTACGGGATGGCTACACCTTC	CASSLLLRDGYTF
TRBV5-1	TRBJ1-3	TRBD1	.	TGCGCCAGCAGCGCGGGGACAGGTCGAGCTGGAAACACCATATATTTT	CASSAGTGRAGNTIYF
TRBV6-5	TRBJ2-7	TRBD2	.	TGTGCCAGCAGTTCCGGCGTAGCGGGGGGAACCTACGAGCAGTACTTC	CASSSGVAGGTYEQYF
TRBV2	TRBJ1-1	.	once	TGTGCCAGCAGTGAATACCGGAGCACTGAAGCTTTCTTT	CASSEYRSTEAFF
TRBV19	TRBJ1-1	.	.	TGTGCCAGTAGTACCACAATGAACACTGAAGCTTTCTTT	CASSTTMNTEAFF
TRBV5-1	TRBJ2-2	TRBD1	.	TGCGCCAGCACCTTTGACAGGGCCACCGGGGAGCTGTTTTTT	CASTFDRATGELFF
TRBV2	TRBJ1-2	.	.	TGTGCCAGCACCTTGGACAATCTCGTGAGTGGCTACACCTTC	CASTLDNLVSGYTF
TRBV11-2	TRBJ1-1	.	.	TGTGCCAGCAGCCCGGACCCGGGCTTAAGGGGAGCTTTCTTT	CASSPDPGLRGAFF
TRBV29-1	TRBJ2-5	.	.	TGCAGCGTTGAGCACCGGCAAGAGACCCAGTACTTC	CSVEHRQETQYF
TRBV5-6	TRBJ2-7	TRBD1	.	TGTGCCAGCAGAGGACCAGGGGGCTTCTACGAGCAGTACTTC	CASRGPGGFYEQYF
TRBV27	TRBJ2-2	TRBD1	.	TGTGCCAGCAGTTTCGGACAGGGCTGGAGGTCCGGGGAGCTGTTTTTT	CASSFGQGWRSGELFF
TRBV28	TRBJ1-2	TRBD1	once	TGTGCCAGCAGCTTACCTGACAGGGGCCTAACGGGCTACACCTTC	CASSLPDRGLTGYTF
TRBV6-4	TRBJ2-3	.	.	TGTGCCAGCAGTCCCGAGGGAGGGGGGACAGATACGCAGTATTTT	CASSPEGGGTDTQYF
TRBV28	TRBJ1-1	.	.	TGTGCCAGCAGTTTATTCTATAGGAACACTGAAGCTTTCTTT	CASSLFYRNTEAFF
TRBV30	TRBJ1-2	TRBD1	.	TGTGCCTGGAGTCTCGGACAGGGAACGAGCTACACCTTC	CAWSLGQGTSYTF
TRBV7-2	TRBJ1-3	.	.	TGTGCCAGCAGCTTCTTAGGGGGGGGGCTCTCTGGAAACACCATATATTTT	CASSFLGGGLSGNTIYF
TRBV7-9	TRBJ2-3	TRBD1	.	TGTGCCAGCAGCCATCAGGACAGGGCAGGAGATACGCAGTATTTT	CASSHQDRAGDTQYF
TRBV7-2	TRBJ2-5	.	.	TGTGCCAGCAGCTTAGACTTCGGACTGTCCCTTAGGGAGACCCAGTACTTC	CASSLDFGLSLRETQYF
TRBV5-1	TRBJ2-7	.	.	TGCGCCAGCAGCTTCCACCCCGCAGACGAGCAGTACTTC	CASSFHPADEQYF
TRBV29-1	TRBJ1-1	.	.	TGCAGCGCTCAGCGGGGAGGGCGAATGAACACTGAAGCTTTCTTT	CSAQRGGRMNTEAFF
TRBV5-4	TRBJ2-2	.	.	TGTGCCAGCAGCTTGGACGGGAACACCGGGGAGCTGTTTTTT	CASSLDGNTGELFF
TRBV7-8	TRBJ1-1	TRBD1	.	TGTGCCAGCAGCTCTGACAGGGGGACTGAAGCTTTCTTT	CASSSDRGTEAFF
TRBV5-4	TRBJ1-2	.	.	TGTGCCAGCAGCGCGGGGGGTGGCTATGGCTACACCTTC	CASSAGGGYGYTF
TRBV5-8	TRBJ2-5	.	few	TGTGCCAGCGACCCATGGAGGAAGTCAGATTACCAAGAGACCCAGTACTTC	CASDPWRKSDYQETQYF
TRBV18	TRBJ1-2	TRBD1	.	TGTGCCAGCTCACTTGGGACAGACTATGGCTACACCTTC	CASSLGTDYGYTF
TRBV21-1	TRBJ1-1	.	.	TGTGCCAGCAGCAATCCAAGGACGGGGGACACTGAAGCTTTCTTT	CASSNPRTGDTEAFF
TRBV6-6	TRBJ2-1	.	.	TGTGCCAGCGAGCTTCCGGGCAATGAGCAGTTCTTC	CASELPGNEQFF
TRBV7-9	TRBJ2-1	.	few	TGTGCCAGCAGCTTAGTCGGGGGAGAAGACAATGAGCAGTTCTTC	CASSLVGGEDNEQFF
TRBV7-9	TRBJ2-1	.	.	TGTGCCAGCAGCTTAGCGCTTGCGGGAACCTACAATGAGCAGTTCTTC	CASSLALAGTYNEQFF
TRBV2	TRBJ1-1	.	.	TGTGCCAGCGGGATGTGGAAGTACTACGGGATGAACACTGAAGCTTTCTTT	CASGMWKYYGMNTEAFF
TRBV9	TRBJ1-2	TRBD1	few	TGTGCCAGCAGCGTCCGGTTAGACAGGGCCGGGCACTATGGCTACACCTTC	CASSVRLDRAGHYGYTF
TRBV25-1	TRBJ1-5	.	.	TGTGCCAGCAGTGAATTTGGAGCCGTGACCCAGCATTTT	CASSEFGAVTQHF
TRBV30	TRBJ2-3	.	.	TGTGCCTGGAGTGTAACAGGCCGTCTCACAGATACGCAGTATTTT	CAWSVTGRLTDTQYF
TRBV14	TRBJ2-2	TRBD1	.	TGTGCCAGCAGCCTGGGGGCGGCAGGGGGAGACACCGGGGAGCTGTTTTTT	CASSLGAAGGDTGELFF
TRBV6-5	TRBJ1-2	.	.	TGTGCCAGCAGCCCGCAGGGAATGGTATATGGCTACACCTTC	CASSPQGMVYGYTF
TRBV7-2	TRBJ2-5	.	few	TGTGCCAGCAGCCGAGACGGGTTCCAAGAGACCCAGTACTTC	CASSRDGFQETQYF
TRBV2	TRBJ1-5	.	.	TGTGCCAGCAGTGGTCTAGGGGTCAATCAGCCCCAGCATTTT	CASSGLGVNQPQHF
TRBV7-9	TRBJ2-2	.	.	TGTGCCAGCAGCTGGGTGACAGGCCCCGAAATACCCGGGGAGCTGTTTTTT	CASSWVTGPEIPGELFF
TRBV4-1	TRBJ1-6	TRBD1	once	TGCGCCAGCAGCCCTGGGACAGGGCGATCACCCCTCCACTTT	CASSPGTGRSPLHF
TRBV4-3	TRBJ2-5	.	.	TGCGCCAGCAGCCTCTCTCTTAGGGGAGGTGGGGAGACCCAGTACTTC	CASSLSLRGGGETQYF
TRBV7-9	TRBJ1-1	.	few	TGTGCCAGCAGGGGGGGAGGAAGGGAAGCTTTCTTT	CASRGGGREAFF
TRBV30	TRBJ1-5	TRBD1	.	TGTGCCTGGAGTGTACAGTGGGGACAGGGGGCCCAGCCCCAGCATTTT	CAWSVQWGQGAQPQHF
TRBV5-1	TRBJ2-5	TRBD1	.	TGCGCCAGCAGCTGGGGGGACAGGGGCGACCAAGAGACCCAGTACTTC	CASSWGDRGDQETQYF
TRBV6-5	TRBJ2-1	TRBD2	.	TGTGCCAGCAGTTACTCAGGGACTAGCGGGGTATATGAGCAGTTCTTC	CASSYSGTSGVYEQFF
TRBV5-1	TRBJ1-6	.	.	TGCGCCAGCAGCTTGGATCAAGGGGGATCGAATTCACCCCTCCACTTT	CASSLDQGGSNSPLHF
TRBV18	TRBJ2-2	TRBD1	.	TGTGCCAGCTCACCACCGTCAGGGGGCCTGGGCGGGGAGCTGTTTTTT	CASSPPSGGLGGELFF
TRBV2	TRBJ2-6	.	once	TGTGCCAGCAGAGGTGGCAGGGCTGGGGCCAACGTCCTGACTTTC	CASRGGRAGANVLTF
TRBV7-9	TRBJ2-5	TRBD2	.	TGTGCCAGCAGCGCCCTCCGGGACTACGGGGGCCAAGAGACCCAGTACTTC	CASSALRDYGGQETQYF
TRBV7-2	TRBJ2-3	.	.	TGTGCCAGCAGCCGACAGGATCCAGATACGCAGTATTTT	CASSRQDPDTQYF
TRBV5-4	TRBJ1-1	.	.	TGTGCCAGCAGCTTGGGGCGGGGCATGAACACTGAAGCTTTCTTT	CASSLGRGMNTEAFF
TRBV7-3	TRBJ2-7	TRBD1	.	TGTGCCAGCAGCTTGGCAGGGGGTTACGAGCAGTACTTC	CASSLAGGYEQYF
TRBV18	TRBJ2-5	.	.	TGTGCCAGCTCACCACCGGAGAGACTCCAAGAGACCCAGTACTTC	CASSPPERLQETQYF
TRBV27	TRBJ2-7	TRBD1	.	TGTGCCAGCAGTTGGGACAGGGAAGCGTACGAGCAGTACTTC	CASSWDREAYEQYF
TRBV11-3	TRBJ2-5	.	.	TGTGCCAGCAGCTTAGGGGGCGGCCAAGAGACCCAGTACTTC	CASSLGGGQETQYF
TRBV5-1	TRBJ1-3	TRBD1	.	TGCGCCAGCAGACGAACCCCGGGACAGGGTCCTGGAAACACCATATATTTT	CASRRTPGQGPGNTIYF
TRBV7-9	TRBJ1-3	.	.	TGTGCCAGCAGCTTACCGGGGAACTCTGGAAACACCATATATTTT	CASSLPGNSGNTIYF
TRBV7-9	TRBJ2-1	TRBD1	.	TGTGCCAGCAGCAGACCGGGACAGGTTGACAATGAGCAGTTCTTC	CASSRPGQVDNEQFF